This T cell receptor (beta chain) emerged from a study of blood T cell repertoires in COVID-19. For the study at large: Acute-phase and convalescent COVID-19 samples originated in the United States, Italy and Spain. PBMCs, B-cell-depleted T cells, or T cells provided the cDNA or gDNA that made up the material.

Under the authors' procedure: Estimated nucleated cell counts came from reference gene primer amplification. The protocol was immunoSEQ multiplex PCR, while the TCRdb copy is restricted to in-frame clones and leaves out a portion. That table supplies the V and J calls and clone size; D and trimming were determined from the DNA. The sample consists of around 140,000 clones, around 87% of them appearing once. V gave up 5 bases and J gave up 1 base; unmatched junction bases: 5. The germline CDR1 and CDR2 sequences are MNHEY and SVGAGI. The CDR3 totals 15 residues. The specimen was peripheral blood. The sequence was obtained from a man aged 50 or older with active COVID-19. This sequence joins TRBV6-5 and TRBJ1-3, with 7 bases matching TRBD1. The CDR3 region has the DNA TGTGCCAGCAGTCGAACAGGGGAATCTGGAAACACCATATATTTT. This translates into CASSRTGESGNTIYF.